The 24 T cell receptor beta chains below come from one sample, sequenced in a study of T cell repertoires in cytomegalovirus infection. Each CDR3 protein is one row after TCRdb ran MiXCR on the reads. The sample has about 52,000 distinct CDR3 sequences, 20% seen once. These receptors have no identified antigens. Source: CD8+ T cells from cultured PBMCs, taken from culture after CMV antigen stimulation. These receptors were taken from a human donor in good health (CMV status not recorded). Some clones in this sample may be carry-over from other donors' samples.

CDR3 sequence: CASSTDGPLDEQYF. The DNA of the CDR3 is TGTGCCAGCAGCACCGACGGCCCCCTCGACGAGCAGTACTTC. The rearrangement joins TRBV7-8 to TRBJ2-7; D not resolved. Germline-derived CDR1 and CDR2 are SGHVS and FQNEAQ. CDR3 length: 14 amino acids. V dropped 5 bases and J dropped 5 bases, with 16 bases sitting between them.

This clonotype was observed a handful of times. This rearrangement joins TRBV7-8 to TRBJ2-1; a possible D gene is TRBD2 (5 bases). Germline lookup yields CDR1 SGHVS and CDR2 FQNEAQ. The length of the CDR3 is 15 residues. The V end lost 0 bases, the J end lost 5 bases, and 11 bases lay between the germline ends. CDR3 residues: CASSLARRLHNEQFF. The CDR3 DNA reads TGTGCCAGCAGCTTAGCCAGGAGGCTGCACAATGAGCAGTTCTTC. The variable domain in full, with the rest retrieved from reference TRBV7-8 and TRBJ2-1, is GAGVSQSPRYKVAKRGQDVALRCDPISGHVSLFWYQQALGQGPEFLTYFQNEAQLDKSGLPSDRFFAERPEGSVSTLKIQRTQQEDSAVYLCASSLARRLHNEQFFGPGTRLTVL.

This clonotype was found a few times. The chain links TRBV7-2 to TRBJ2-1; no clear D gene. V lost 5 bases and J 3 bases, leaving 2 bases between the germline ends. CDR1 and CDR2 (germline): SGHTA, FQGNSA. This CDR3 spans 11 amino acids. The CDR3 reads CASSVYNEQFF. CDR3 DNA sequence: TGTGCCAGCAGCGTCTACAATGAGCAGTTCTTC. Using reference TRBV7-2 and TRBJ2-1 for the parts outside the CDR3, the full variable domain is GAGVSQSPSNKVTEKGKDVELRCDPISGHTALYWYRQSLGQGLEFLIYFQGNSAPDKSGLPSDRFSAERTGGSVSTLTIQRTQQEDSAVYLCASSVYNEQFFGPGTRLTVL.

The chain combines TRBV7-9 with TRBJ2-5, with 13 bases identical to TRBD2. Germline CDR1 and CDR2: SEHNR and FQNEAQ (reference sequence). V lost 6 bases, J lost 2 bases, and 3 bases stayed unmatched. The CDR3 has 15 residues. This CDR3 reads CASRGLAGPQETQYF. The CDR3 region has the DNA TGTGCCAGCAGGGGACTAGCGGGACCTCAAGAGACCCAGTACTTC.

This clonotype was seen a handful of times. The J gene is TRBJ1-1, the V gene TRBV6-5; D is perhaps TRBD1 (5 bases). This CDR3 comprises 17 residues. Germline assignment: CDR1 MNHEY and CDR2 SVGAGI. Trimming took 5 bases from V and 0 from J, leaving 19 bases between them. CDR3 loop: CASSKLPVGTVNTEAFF. In DNA form, the CDR3 reads TGTGCCAGCAGTAAACTCCCCGTAGGGACGGTGAACACTGAAGCTTTCTTT.

The V call is TRBV30, the J call TRBJ2-5; D remains unclear. From germline, CDR1 is GTSNPN and CDR2 SVGIG (reference sequence). CDR3 length equals 12 residues. The V end was cut by 3 bases, the J end by 5 bases, with 10 bases between. The CDR3 sequence is CAWRSLEETQYF. In DNA, the CDR3 is TGTGCCTGGAGGTCCCTTGAGGAGACCCAGTACTTC.

This clonotype was observed a few times. Given the absence of the conserved phenylalanine or tryptophan at the CDR3 end, a read error is likely. It is unclear where the CDR3 begins or ends on the DNA, so no DNA is shown, and the CDR3 is as TCRdb lists it. The chain has TRBV7-8 and TRBJ2-5; TRBD2, the D gene given by the table, was not confirmed from the DNA. Germline assignment: CDR1 SGHVS and CDR2 FQNEAQ. From its first to its last residue, the CDR3 has 13 amino acids. CDR3: CASSMGLVDPPIP.

This clonotype has only a few counts. The J gene is TRBJ1-2, the V gene TRBV7-8; D unclear. Between the trimmed V and J ends, which lost 7 bases and 1 base, there was a span of 13 bases. The CDR3 has 14 residues. In germline, CDR1 is SGHVS, CDR2 FQNEAQ. The DNA of the CDR3 is TGTGCCAGCACCCCCCCGTTACGTAACTATGGCTACACCTTC. Encoded protein: CASTPPLRNYGYTF.

The table lists this clonotype with a count of one. The J gene is TRBJ1-3, the V gene TRBV11-2; D is ambiguous. This CDR3 comprises 15 residues. The V gene's germline CDR1 is SGHAT and CDR2 FQNNGV. V was cut by 5 bases and J by 4 bases, with 15 bases left in between. In DNA form, the CDR3 reads TGTGCCAGCAGCCCTACCCCCGCACGGGGAAACACCATATATTTT. Translation gives CASSPTPARGNTIYF.

This chain uses TRBV11-2 with TRBJ2-1, with a tentative D call TRBD2 (6 bases). This CDR3 comprises 13 residues. With 1 base removed from V and 8 bases from J, the gap between germline ends came to 9 bases. CDR1 is SGHAT and CDR2 is FQNNGV in the germline V gene. The CDR3 region has the DNA TGTGCCAGCAGCTTAGGATGGGGGGATGAGCAGTTCTTC. This sequence encodes CASSLGWGDEQFF. The whole variable domain, remainder taken from reference TRBV11-2 and TRBJ2-1, is EAGVAQSPRYKIIEKRQSVAFWCNPISGHATLYWYQQILGQGPKLLIQFQNNGVVDDSQLPKDRFSAERLKGVDSTLKIQPAKLEDSAVYLCASSLGWGDEQFFGPGTRLTVL.

This clonotype was counted between two and nine times. The chain couples TRBV4-1 to TRBJ1-2; D gene unclear. Trimming shortened V by 6 bases and J by 4 bases, and 15 bases separated the two germline ends. The CDR3 sequence is 14 residues long. Germline loops: CDR1 MGHRA, CDR2 YSYEKL. The CDR3 DNA reads as TGCGCCAGCAGTGACCGTTTCAGCTTCTATGGCTACACCTTC. It yields the protein CASSDRFSFYGYTF.

V gene TRBV7-2 combines with J gene TRBJ2-7; 10 bases align to TRBD1. Germline V lookup: CDR1 SGHTA, CDR2 FQGNSA. The CDR3 has 18 amino acids. V trimming: 1 base; J trimming: 12 bases; junction bases outside the gene matches: 21. The CDR3 DNA is TGTGCCAGCAGCTTAGGAGGGACAGGGGACATATTCTCTGAGCAGTGGTACTTC. This codes for CASSLGGTGDIFSEQWYF.

The chain joins TRBV6-1 to TRBJ1-6; no reliable D call. The CDR3 covers 15 residues. V was pared by 7 bases and J by 0 bases, with 10 bases between. CDR1 and CDR2 from the germline V gene are MNHNS and SASEGT. The DNA for the CDR3 is TGTGCCAGCATCGAATGGGACTCCTATAATTCACCCCTCCACTTT. It translates to CASIEWDSYNSPLHF.

The rearrangement uses TRBV9 and TRBJ2-3; 9 nucleotides line up with TRBD2. This CDR3 is built from 16 residues. Germline CDR1 is SGDLS and CDR2 is YYNGEE. Germline trimming cut 4 bases from V and 4 bases from J; bases unmatched to any gene: 10. CDR3 coding DNA: TGTGCCAGCAGCATAGAAGGTAGCGGGGGCGCAGATACGCAGTATTTT. Translated: CASSIEGSGGADTQYF.

This clonotype turned up a few times. The chain is built from TRBV7-2 and TRBJ2-1; D could derive from TRBD1 or TRBD2 (5 bases each). Germline lookup yields CDR1 SGHTA and CDR2 FQGNSA. The CDR3 spans 14 residues. Between the trimmed V and J ends, which lost 3 bases and 4 bases, there was a span of 10 bases. This CDR3 is CASSFRDGYNEQFF. CDR3 DNA: TGTGCCAGCAGCTTCCGGGACGGTTACAATGAGCAGTTCTTC.

This sequence joins TRBV18 and TRBJ2-2, with unresolved D. CDR3 length: 12 amino acids. Germline lookup yields CDR1 KGHSH and CDR2 LQKENI. Trimming left V 2 bases short and J 10 bases short, with 8 bases between. As DNA, the CDR3 is TGTGCCAGCTCACCAGAAATCAAGGAGCTGTTTTTT. Amino acids: CASSPEIKELFF.

This clonotype has only a few counts. One end of the junction fails to match germline, which may point to a read error. J is TRBJ2-7 and V is TRBV7-2; D could derive from TRBD1 or TRBD2 (5 bases each). The CDR3 is made up of 16 amino acids. CDR1 is SGHTA and CDR2 is FQGNSA in the germline V gene. In DNA, the CDR3 is TGTGCCAGCAGCCCCGCCCCACAGCGGACACACTACGAGCATTACTTC. Protein sequence: CASSPAPQRTHYEHYF.

This rearrangement joins TRBV27 to TRBJ2-1; D remains unclear. Germline lookup yields CDR1 MNHEY and CDR2 SMNVEV (reference sequence). V gave up 2 bases and J gave up 3 bases, with 8 bases separating them. The CDR3 loop spans 14 amino acids. This CDR3 reads CASSLAASYNEQFF. CDR3 sequence (DNA): TGTGCCAGCAGTTTAGCGGCCAGCTACAATGAGCAGTTCTTC.

Only a few counts were recorded for this clonotype. The chain couples TRBV15 to TRBJ2-3; either TRBD1 or TRBD2 may fit D (6 bases each). The CDR3 has 16 amino acids. Germline CDR1 is LNHNV and CDR2 is YYDKDF (reference sequence). Trimming took off 3 bases at V and 2 bases at J, with 15 bases between the two ends. CDR3 in DNA: TGTGCCACCAGCAGCGCAGGGGAGGAAGCCACAGATACGCAGTATTTT. This encodes CATSSAGEEATDTQYF. Full variable domain (remainder filled in from reference TRBV15 and TRBJ2-3): DAMVIQNPRYQVTQFGKPVTLSCSQTLNHNVMYWYQQKSSQAPKLLFHYYDKDFNNEADTPDNFQSRRPNTSFCFLDIRSPGLGDTAMYLCATSSAGEEATDTQYFGPGTRLTVL.

V usage is TRBV6-5 and J usage is TRBJ1-1, with TRBD1 as a possible D gene (5 bases). V lost 5 bases and J 3 bases, leaving 13 bases between the germline ends. Germline V gene sequence: CDR1 MNHEY, CDR2 SVGAGI. This CDR3 is 14 amino acids long. CDR3 sequence: CASSRQGGDTEAFF. The DNA of the CDR3 is TGTGCCAGCAGTCGCCAGGGTGGGGACACTGAAGCTTTCTTT.

The CDR3 coding sequence is TGTGCCAGCAGCTGGGGGGGGGAAGAGCAGTACTTC. This translates into CASSWGGEEQYF. The rearrangement joins TRBV7-6 to TRBJ2-7, with TRBD2 matching 7 bases. The CDR3 totals 12 residues. Germline CDR1 is SGHVS and CDR2 is FNYEAQ. The trim removed 4 bases at V and 7 bases at J, leaving 4 bases unmatched.

The chain links TRBV12-3 or TRBV12-4 to TRBJ2-3, with D unresolved. V was clipped by 3 bases and J by 2 bases, with 6 bases between them. The CDR3 has 13 residues. CDR3 nucleotide sequence: TGTGCCAGCAGTTTCGGGCCCACAGATACGCAGTATTTT. The encoded protein is CASSFGPTDTQYF.

This clonotype has only a few counts. The V and J genes are TRBV7-8 and TRBJ2-1; D remains ambiguous. The CDR3 runs 15 residues. In germline, CDR1 is SGHVS, CDR2 FQNEAQ. Trimming stripped 6 bases from V and 0 bases from J, with 12 bases between. The CDR3 sequence: CASRTQPSSYNEQFF. As DNA, the CDR3 is TGTGCCAGCAGGACACAGCCTAGCTCCTACAATGAGCAGTTCTTC.

The chain couples TRBV30 to TRBJ2-7; D possibly corresponds to TRBD2 (6 bases). This CDR3 is 14 amino acids long. With 0 bases removed from V and 0 bases from J, the gap between germline ends came to 9 bases. Per the germline V gene, CDR1 is GTSNPN and CDR2 is SVGIG (reference sequence). In nucleotides, the CDR3 is TGTGCCTGGAGTGTGGCGGGGCTCTCCTACGAGCAGTACTTC. Amino acids: CAWSVAGLSYEQYF. Using reference TRBV30 and TRBJ2-7 for the parts outside the CDR3, the full variable domain is SQTIHQWPATLVQPVGSPLSLECTVEGTSNPNLYWYRQAAGRGLQLLFYSVGIGQISSEVPQNLSASRPQDRQFILSSKKLLLSDSGFYLCAWSVAGLSYEQYFGPGTRLTVT.